The entry below gives a single T cell receptor (beta chain) sequence along with its context. The sample comes from a study of blood T cell repertoires in COVID-19. Study context: PBMCs, B-cell-depleted T cells, or T cells were the source of the cDNA or gDNA that made up the material.

Measured with immunoSEQ multiplex PCR; TCRdb has only the in-frame clones, and not every one. The table includes over 50,000 clones, about nine tenths detected once. The CDR3 has 12 residues. Germline V gene lookup returns CDR1 MDHEN and CDR2 SYDVKM. Trimming removed 4 bases from V and 7 bases from J, with 8 bases in between. Sequenced input: peripheral blood. The clonotype originates from an older woman with active or convalescent COVID-19. The chain uses TRBV28 and TRBJ1-5; no clear D gene. The CDR3 region is CASSSLAQPQHF. The CDR3 bases are TGTGCCAGCAGTTCCCTAGCACAGCCCCAGCATTTT.